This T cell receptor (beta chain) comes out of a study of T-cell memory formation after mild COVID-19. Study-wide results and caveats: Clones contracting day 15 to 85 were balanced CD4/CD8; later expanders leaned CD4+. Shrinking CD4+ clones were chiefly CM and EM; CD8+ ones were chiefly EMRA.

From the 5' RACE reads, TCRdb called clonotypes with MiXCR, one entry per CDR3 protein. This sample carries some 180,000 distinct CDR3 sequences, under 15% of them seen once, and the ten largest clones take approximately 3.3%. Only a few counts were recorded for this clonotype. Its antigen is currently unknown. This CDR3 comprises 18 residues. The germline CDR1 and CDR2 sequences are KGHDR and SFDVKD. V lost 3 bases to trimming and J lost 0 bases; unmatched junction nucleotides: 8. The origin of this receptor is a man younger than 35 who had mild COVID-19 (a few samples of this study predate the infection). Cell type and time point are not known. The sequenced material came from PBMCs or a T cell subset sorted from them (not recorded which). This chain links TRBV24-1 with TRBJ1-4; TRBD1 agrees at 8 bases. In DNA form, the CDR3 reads TGTGCCACCAGTGATCCAGGGGGCTACCACTCAACTAATGAAAAACTGTTTTTT. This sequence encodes CATSDPGGYHSTNEKLFF.